This T cell receptor (beta chain) was captured by sequencing in a study of T cell clonotyping in hematopoietic cell transplantation. The wider study: Recipients' pretransplant samples followed cytoreduction.

Points from the study as a whole: Without cell sorting, CD4 versus CD8 contributions remain unresolved. Recipient TCR diversity dropped after transplant; expanded clonotypes rose from day 30 to 180. Broader posttransplant TCR repertoire diversity was predicted by graft donor and pretransplant recipient Inverse Simpson Index values.

Libraries were prepared by immunoSEQ multiplex PCR; TCRdb keeps only in-frame clonotypes and omits some of them. The sample contains tens of thousands of clones, under 95% of which appear only once. This clone appeared once. The antigen is undetermined. The sample's time point: recipient sample about 28 days before transplant, after cytoreduction. Germline assignment: CDR1 LNHDA and CDR2 SQIVND (reference sequence). The CDR3 contains 17 residues. V was clipped by 5 bases and J by 5 bases; unmatched bases: 10. Sequences were derived from peripheral blood mononuclear cells, sampled before stem cell transplant. The rearrangement links TRBV19 to TRBJ2-1; 12 bases map to TRBD2. This TCR was recovered from a man between 50 and 59 years old with acute myeloid leukemia. Some clones in this sample may be carry-over from other donors' samples. The CDR3 protein is CASSPFGLAGLNNEQFF. The CDR3 nucleotides are TGTGCCAGTAGTCCCTTCGGACTAGCGGGACTAAACAATGAGCAGTTCTTC.